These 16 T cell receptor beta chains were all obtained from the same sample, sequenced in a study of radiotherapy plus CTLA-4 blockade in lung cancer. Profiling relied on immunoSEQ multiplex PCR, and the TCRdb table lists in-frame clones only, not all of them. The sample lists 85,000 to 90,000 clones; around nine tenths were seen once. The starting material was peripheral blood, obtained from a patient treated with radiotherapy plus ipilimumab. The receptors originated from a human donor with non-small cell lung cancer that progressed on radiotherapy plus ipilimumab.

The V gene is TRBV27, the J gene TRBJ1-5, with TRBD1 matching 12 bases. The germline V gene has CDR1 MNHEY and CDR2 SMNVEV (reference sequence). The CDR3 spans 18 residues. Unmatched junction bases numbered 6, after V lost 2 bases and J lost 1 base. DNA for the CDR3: TGTGCCAGCAGTTTACGGGGACAGGGGGCGGGAAGCAATCAGCCCCAGCATTTT. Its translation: CASSLRGQGAGSNQPQHF.

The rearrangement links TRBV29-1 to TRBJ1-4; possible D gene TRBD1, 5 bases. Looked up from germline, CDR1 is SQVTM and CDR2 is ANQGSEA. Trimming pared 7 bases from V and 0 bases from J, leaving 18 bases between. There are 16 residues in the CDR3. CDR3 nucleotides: TGCAGCGCGGGAGGAACGGGGGTCGCAACTAATGAAAAACTGTTTTTT. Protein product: CSAGGTGVATNEKLFF.

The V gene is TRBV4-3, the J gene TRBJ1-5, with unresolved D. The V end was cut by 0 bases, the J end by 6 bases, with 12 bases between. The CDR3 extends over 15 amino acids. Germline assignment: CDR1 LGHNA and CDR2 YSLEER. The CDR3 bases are TGCGCCAGCAGCCAAGATTTACTAACGATTCAGCCCCAGCATTTT. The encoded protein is CASSQDLLTIQPQHF.

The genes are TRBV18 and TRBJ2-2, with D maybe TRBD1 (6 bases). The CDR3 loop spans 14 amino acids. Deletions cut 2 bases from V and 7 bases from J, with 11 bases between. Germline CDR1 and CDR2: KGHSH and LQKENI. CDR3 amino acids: CASSPGGGNGELFF. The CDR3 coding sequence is TGTGCCAGCTCACCAGGGGGCGGAAACGGGGAGCTGTTTTTT.

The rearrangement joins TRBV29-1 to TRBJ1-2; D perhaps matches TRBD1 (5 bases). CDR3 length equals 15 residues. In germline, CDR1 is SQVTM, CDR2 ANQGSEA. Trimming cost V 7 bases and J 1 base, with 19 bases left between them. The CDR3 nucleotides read TGCAGCGCCGTTACTCAGGGTGTGGGTAACTATGGCTACACCTTC. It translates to CSAVTQGVGNYGYTF.

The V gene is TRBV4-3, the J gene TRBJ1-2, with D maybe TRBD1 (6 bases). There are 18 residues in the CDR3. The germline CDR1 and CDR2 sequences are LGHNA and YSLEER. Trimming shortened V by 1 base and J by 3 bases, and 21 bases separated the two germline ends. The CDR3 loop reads CASSQALGGASGDYGYTF. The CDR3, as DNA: TGCGCCAGCAGCCAAGCCTTGGGCGGGGCTTCAGGGGACTATGGCTACACCTTC.

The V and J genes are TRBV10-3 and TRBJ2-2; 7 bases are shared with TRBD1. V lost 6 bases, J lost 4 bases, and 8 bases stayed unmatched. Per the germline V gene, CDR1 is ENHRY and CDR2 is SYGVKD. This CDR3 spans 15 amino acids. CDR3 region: CAIRRQGQGTGELFF. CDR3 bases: TGTGCCATCAGACGACAGGGCCAGGGCACCGGGGAGCTGTTTTTT.

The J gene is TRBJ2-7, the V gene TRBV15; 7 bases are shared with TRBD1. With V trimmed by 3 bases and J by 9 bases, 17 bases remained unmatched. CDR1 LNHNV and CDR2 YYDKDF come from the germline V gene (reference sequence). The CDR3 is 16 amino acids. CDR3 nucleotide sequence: TGTGCCACCAGCAGGACAGGGAACCCGACCTACGAGGGGCAGTACTTC. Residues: CATSRTGNPTYEGQYF.

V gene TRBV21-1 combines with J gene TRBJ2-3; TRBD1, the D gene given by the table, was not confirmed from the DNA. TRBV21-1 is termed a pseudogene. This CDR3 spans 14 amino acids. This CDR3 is CASSKAQGTDTQYF. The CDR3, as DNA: TGTGCCAGCAGCAAAGCCCAGGGAACAGATACGCAGTATTTT.

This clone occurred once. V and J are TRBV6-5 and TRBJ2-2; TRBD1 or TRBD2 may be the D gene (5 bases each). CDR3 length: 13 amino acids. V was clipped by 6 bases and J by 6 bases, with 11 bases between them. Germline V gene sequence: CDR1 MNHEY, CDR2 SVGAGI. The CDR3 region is CASSRGVAGELFF. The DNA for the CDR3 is TGTGCCAGCAGCAGAGGGGTAGCCGGGGAGCTGTTTTTT.

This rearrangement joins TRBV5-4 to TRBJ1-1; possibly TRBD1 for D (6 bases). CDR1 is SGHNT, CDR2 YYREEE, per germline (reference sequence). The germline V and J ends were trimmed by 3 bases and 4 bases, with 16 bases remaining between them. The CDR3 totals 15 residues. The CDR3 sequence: CASSSVTGYFTEAFF. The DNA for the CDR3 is TGTGCCAGCAGCTCGGTAACAGGGTACTTCACTGAAGCTTTCTTT. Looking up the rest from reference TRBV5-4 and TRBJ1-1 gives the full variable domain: ETGVTQSPTHLIKTRGQQVTLRCSSQSGHNTVSWYQQALGQGPQFIFQYYREEENGRGNFPPRFSGLQFPNYSSELNVNALELDDSALYLCASSSVTGYFTEAFFGQGTRLTVV.

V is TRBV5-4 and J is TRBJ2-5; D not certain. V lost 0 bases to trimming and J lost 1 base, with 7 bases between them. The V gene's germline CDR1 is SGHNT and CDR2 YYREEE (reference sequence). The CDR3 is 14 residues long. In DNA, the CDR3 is TGTGCCAGCAGCTTGGCGGGCTTCCAAGAGACCCAGTACTTC. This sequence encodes CASSLAGFQETQYF.

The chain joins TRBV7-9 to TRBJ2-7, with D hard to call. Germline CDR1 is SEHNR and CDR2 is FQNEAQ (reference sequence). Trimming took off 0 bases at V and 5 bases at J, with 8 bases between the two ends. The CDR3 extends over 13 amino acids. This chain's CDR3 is CASSLAGIHEQYF. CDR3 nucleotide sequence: TGTGCCAGCAGCTTAGCAGGGATCCACGAGCAGTACTTC.

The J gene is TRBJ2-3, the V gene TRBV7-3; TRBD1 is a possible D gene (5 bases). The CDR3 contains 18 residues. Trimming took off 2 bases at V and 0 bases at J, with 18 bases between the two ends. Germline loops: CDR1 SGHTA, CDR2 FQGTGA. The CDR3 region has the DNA TGTGCCAGCAGCTTAGGTCTGGGTGGGGCACCTAGCACAGATACGCAGTATTTT. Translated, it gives CASSLGLGGAPSTDTQYF.

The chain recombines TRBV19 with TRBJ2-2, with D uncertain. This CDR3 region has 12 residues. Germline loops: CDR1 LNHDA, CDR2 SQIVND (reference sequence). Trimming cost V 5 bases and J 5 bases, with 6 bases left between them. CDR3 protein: CASSFQTGELFF. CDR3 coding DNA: TGTGCCAGTAGTTTCCAGACCGGGGAGCTGTTTTTT.

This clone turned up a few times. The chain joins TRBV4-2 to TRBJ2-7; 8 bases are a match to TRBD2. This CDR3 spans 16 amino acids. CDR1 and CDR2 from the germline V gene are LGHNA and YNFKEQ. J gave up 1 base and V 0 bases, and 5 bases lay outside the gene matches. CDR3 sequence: CASSQDWSSGSYEQYF. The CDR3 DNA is TGTGCCAGCAGCCAAGATTGGTCTAGCGGGTCCTACGAGCAGTACTTC.